This T cell receptor beta chain was identified during a study of cytomegalovirus exposure and HLA in healthy donors. Overall study: As released early, the data held 65 million to 90 million unique TCRs from HLA-typed donors.

A note on this clone: The target antigen is unknown.

Findings and caveats of the study: One variant, a missense change in DCLRE1C, was linked in a later analysis to TCR beta V- and J-gene trimming. Earlier results showed most TCR beta V segments being productive about 90% or about 30% of the time. Apparent HLA restriction characterized most CMV-associated TCR beta chains in a later analysis.

This PCR relied on a set of 60 Vbeta primers and 13 Jbeta primers. Libraries were prepared by immunoSEQ multiplex PCR; TCRdb keeps only in-frame clonotypes and omits some of them. The sample carries 100,000 to 150,000 clones, 80% recorded once. Looked up from germline, CDR1 is MNHEY and CDR2 is SMNVEV (reference sequence). The CDR3 sequence is 18 residues long. V shed 5 bases and J 0 bases; nucleotides not matched to a gene: 10. The genes are TRBV27 and TRBJ1-6; 7 positions agree with TRBD1. The receptor was derived from a man younger than 40 in good health and CMV-seropositive. The sequenced material came from PBMCs. CDR3 loop: CASSLTGVKSSYNSPLHF. Here the CDR3 DNA reads TGTGCCAGCAGTCTAACAGGGGTAAAAAGCTCCTATAATTCACCCCTCCACTTT.